A single sample is the source of the 23 T cell receptor beta chains below, sequenced in a study of OX40 agonist ivuxolimab in advanced cancers. The data were produced by immunoSEQ multiplex PCR, yet TCRdb's version contains in-frame clones alone and is incomplete. The sample lists approximately 60,000 clones; around four fifths were seen once. The sample here was CD4+ or CD8+ T cells sorted from blood, taken in a trial of the OX40 agonist ivuxolimab. The source is an adult with an advanced solid tumor such as melanoma, head and neck, liver or kidney cancer.

The V gene is TRBV9, the J gene TRBJ2-2; D may be TRBD1 (7 bases). Germline V gene sequence: CDR1 SGDLS, CDR2 YYNGEE. The CDR3 spans 13 residues. V shed 4 bases and J shed 6 bases, with 10 bases lying between them. In nucleotides, the CDR3 is TGTGCCAGCAGCCTCAGGGGGGCCGGGGAGCTGTTTTTT. It yields the protein CASSLRGAGELFF.

The chain uses TRBV19 and TRBJ1-5; D is unclear. Germline loops: CDR1 LNHDA, CDR2 SQIVND (reference sequence). The CDR3 length is 14 residues. Trimming took off 1 base at V and 5 bases at J, with 9 bases between the two ends. CDR3 sequence (DNA): TGTGCCAGTAGTATAGCTAGGATTGATCAGCCCCAGCATTTT. Protein product: CASSIARIDQPQHF.

The genes are TRBV7-8 and TRBJ1-4, with D perhaps matching TRBD1 (6 bases). The CDR3 loop spans 14 amino acids. Between the trimmed V and J ends, which lost 5 bases and 1 base, there was a span of 8 bases. Germline CDR1 is SGHVS and CDR2 is FQNEAQ. As DNA, the CDR3 is TGTGCCAGCAGCAAGGACAGAACTAATGAAAAACTGTTTTTT. Amino acid sequence: CASSKDRTNEKLFF.

The rearrangement links TRBV5-1 to TRBJ2-3, with TRBD2 identical over 10 bases. The germline CDR1 and CDR2 sequences are SGHRS and YFSETQ. This CDR3 spans 16 amino acids. The V segment lost 2 bases and the J segment 2 bases; nucleotides outside the gene matches: 5. The CDR3 nucleotides are TGCGCCAGCAGCTTATTAGCGGGAGGCTACACAGATACGCAGTATTTT. Translation: CASSLLAGGYTDTQYF. Complete variable domain (other parts from reference TRBV5-1 and TRBJ2-3): KAGVTQTPRYLIKTRGQQVTLSCSPISGHRSVSWYQQTPGQGLQFLFEYFSETQRNKGNFPGRFSGRQFSNSRSEMNVSTLELGDSALYLCASSLLAGGYTDTQYFGPGTRLTVL.

The chain links TRBV25-1 to TRBJ2-3; TRBD2 matches at 10 bases. This CDR3 contains 16 residues. The V gene end was trimmed by 3 bases and the J gene end by 4 bases; junction bases not matched to a gene: 7. From germline, CDR1 is MGHDK and CDR2 SYGVNS. CDR3 coding DNA: TGTGCCAGCAGTGACCAGCGGGGGGGCTTAGCAGATACGCAGTATTTT. This sequence encodes CASSDQRGGLADTQYF.

Note on this clone: Additional DNA sequences in this sample encode the identical CDR3. The chain carries TRBV7-2 and TRBJ2-1; 8 bases agree with TRBD1. J was trimmed by 9 bases and V by 5 bases; bases with no gene match: 9. This CDR3 comprises 14 residues. CDR1 is SGHTA and CDR2 is FQGNSA in the germline V gene. The CDR3 bases are TGTGCCAGCAGCATTCGACAGGGGCAGGGTGAGCAGTTCTTC. Translated: CASSIRQGQGEQFF.

The chain has TRBV12-5 and TRBJ2-2; TRBD2 matches 7 bases. The length of the CDR3 is 14 residues. The V segment lost 10 bases and the J segment 0 bases; nucleotides outside the gene matches: 5. Germline V gives CDR1 LGHNT, CDR2 FRNRAP. The CDR3 sequence is CATRGGANTGELFF. The CDR3 DNA reads TGTGCTACCCGTGGGGGGGCGAACACCGGGGAGCTGTTTTTT.

The chain employs TRBV7-9 and TRBJ1-1; possible D gene TRBD1, 6 bases. The CDR3 length is 14 residues. CDR1 is SEHNR and CDR2 is FQNEAQ in the germline V gene (reference sequence). V dropped 10 bases and J dropped 5 bases, with 20 bases sitting between them. CDR3 region: CATHDTGPTTEAFF. DNA of the CDR3: TGTGCCACCCACGATACAGGGCCCACTACTGAAGCTTTCTTT.

The V and J genes are TRBV11-2 and TRBJ2-5; TRBD2 aligns across 12 bases. Germline CDR1 is SGHAT and CDR2 is FQNNGV. This CDR3 comprises 14 residues. J lost 11 bases, V lost 6 bases, and 10 bases had no gene match. The CDR3 DNA follows: TGTGCCAGCAGTTCTAGCGGGAGGGAAAGAAAGCAGTACTTC. This translates into CASSSSGRERKQYF.

Remarks on this clone: Other DNA sequences in this sample translate to the same CDR3. The CDR3 DNA reads TGTGCCAGCAGCGTAGACGGAAGCACAGATACGCAGTATTTT. Translated, it gives CASSVDGSTDTQYF. This sequence joins TRBV9 and TRBJ2-3; D is unresolved. CDR1 and CDR2 from the germline V gene are SGDLS and YYNGEE. V lost 0 bases, J lost 0 bases, and 5 bases lay in between. This CDR3 has 14 amino acids.

The chain is built from TRBV19 and TRBJ1-2; D possibly corresponds to TRBD1 (5 bases). Trimming left V 0 bases short and J 8 bases short, with 7 bases between. Germline V CDR1 and CDR2: LNHDA, SQIVND (reference sequence). The CDR3 consists of 12 residues. The CDR3: CASSIEQGGYTF. In DNA form, the CDR3 reads TGTGCCAGTAGTATAGAGCAGGGCGGCTACACCTTC. The full variable domain, in which reference TRBV19 and TRBJ1-2 provide the parts outside the CDR3, is DGGITQSPKYLFRKEGQNVTLSCEQNLNHDAMYWYRQDPGQGLRLIYYSQIVNDFQKGDIAEGYSVSREKKESFPLTVTSAQKNPTAFYLCASSIEQGGYTFGSGTRLTVV.

The genes are TRBV30 and TRBJ1-4; D unclear. V lost 7 bases and J lost 8, with 11 bases in between. Germline lookup yields CDR1 GTSNPN and CDR2 SVGIG (reference sequence). The CDR3 contains 11 residues. Written as DNA, the CDR3 is TGTGCCTTGGACTGGAAGGAAAAACTGTTTTTT. Protein: CALDWKEKLFF. Full variable domain (rest looked up from reference TRBV30 and TRBJ1-4): SQTIHQWPATLVQPVGSPLSLECTVEGTSNPNLYWYRQAAGRGLQLLFYSVGIGQISSEVPQNLSASRPQDRQFILSSKKLLLSDSGFYLCALDWKEKLFFGSGTQLSVL.

The chain combines TRBV5-4 with TRBJ2-5; possibly TRBD2 for D (5 bases). This CDR3 spans 15 amino acids. Germline assignment: CDR1 SGHNT and CDR2 YYREEE (reference sequence). Trimming took 1 base from V and 1 from J, leaving 11 bases between them. This CDR3 reads CASSLSVSGQETQYF. Written as DNA, the CDR3 is TGTGCCAGCAGCTTGTCCGTGAGCGGCCAAGAGACCCAGTACTTC.

This sequence joins TRBV5-1 and TRBJ1-3; D not certain. Germline V CDR1 and CDR2: SGHRS, YFSETQ. With 4 bases removed from V and 4 bases from J, the gap between germline ends came to 9 bases. The CDR3 totals 13 residues. For the CDR3, the DNA is TGCGCCAGCAGCACCCTTGCGGGAAACACCATATATTTT. This encodes CASSTLAGNTIYF.

The CDR3 DNA is TGCGCCAGCAGCCAAGGACAGCTTTCTGGAAACACCATATATTTT. This codes for CASSQGQLSGNTIYF. This chain connects TRBV4-1 to TRBJ1-3; weak D call: TRBD1 (5 bases). CDR3 size: 15 residues. With 1 base removed from V and 1 base from J, the gap between germline ends came to 8 bases. Germline CDR1 reads MGHRA; CDR2 reads YSYEKL.

The J gene is TRBJ1-2, the V gene TRBV7-9; 11 nucleotides match TRBD1. The ends lost 1 base at V and 5 bases at J; junction bases unmatched: 3. The germline V gene encodes CDR1 SEHNR and CDR2 FQNEAQ (reference sequence). The CDR3 totals 15 residues. This CDR3 reads CASSLGGDRGYGYTF. The CDR3 DNA is TGTGCCAGCAGCTTAGGCGGGGACAGGGGGTATGGCTACACCTTC.

The rearrangement uses TRBV2 and TRBJ2-1; TRBD2 matches at 12 bases. Losses at the gene ends were 1 base for V and 10 bases for J; bases not matched to a gene: 2. CDR3 length equals 14 residues. The germline CDR1 and CDR2 sequences are SNHLY and FYNNEI. The CDR3, as DNA: TGTGCCAGCAGTGAAGGACTAGCGGGAGTCGAGCAGTTCTTC. It encodes CASSEGLAGVEQFF.

Notes on this clone: An end of the junction does not agree with germline; a read error may underlie this. The CDR3, as DNA: TGCGTCAGCAGTCAACCGGGGCCGTTGAACACTGAAGCTTTCTTT. Translating gives CVSSQPGPLNTEAFF. The chain combines TRBV23-1 with TRBJ1-1; D perhaps matches TRBD1 (5 bases). TRBV23-1 is flagged as an ORF with uncertain function. The CDR3 runs 15 residues.

The chain links TRBV15 to TRBJ1-1; no definite D call. The V end was cut by 1 base, the J end by 4 bases, with 16 bases between. The V gene's germline CDR1 is LNHNV and CDR2 YYDKDF (reference sequence). The CDR3 is 16 residues long. CDR3 amino acids: CATSRVSMWEGTEAFF. The CDR3 nucleotides read TGTGCCACCAGCAGAGTCTCTATGTGGGAGGGCACTGAAGCTTTCTTT.

The genes are TRBV4-2 and TRBJ2-1, with D maybe TRBD2 (5 bases). V shed 1 base and J shed 1 base, with 11 bases lying between them. This CDR3 is built from 16 residues. Per germline, CDR1 LGHNA and CDR2 YNFKEQ. The CDR3 DNA sequence: TGTGCCAGCAGCCAAGTCCACGGGGAATCCTACAATGAGCAGTTCTTC. Its protein is CASSQVHGESYNEQFF.

The chain is built from TRBV14 and TRBJ2-3; D may be TRBD2 (5 bases). Per the germline V gene, CDR1 is SGHDN and CDR2 is FVKESK. V lost 4 bases and J 6 bases, leaving 17 bases between the germline ends. CDR3 size: 15 residues. CDR3 region: CASSLRLSGTDTQYF. CDR3 bases: TGTGCCAGCAGCCTTCGTCTTTCGGGAACTGATACGCAGTATTTT.

This clone appeared a single time. The chain is built from TRBV28 and TRBJ2-3; D not resolved. Per the germline V gene, CDR1 is MDHEN and CDR2 is SYDVKM. The CDR3 length is 13 residues. Trimming took 5 bases from V and 0 from J, leaving 6 bases between them. Written as DNA, the CDR3 is TGTGCCAGCAGTACCCCTAGCACAGATACGCAGTATTTT. This sequence encodes CASSTPSTDTQYF.

This chain connects TRBV19 to TRBJ1-4; D is uncertain. The ends were cut back, 5 bases at V and 2 bases at J, with 9 bases in the middle. The CDR3 extends over 14 amino acids. CDR1 and CDR2 from the germline V gene are LNHDA and SQIVND (reference sequence). CDR3 sequence: CASSQWTTNEKLFF. The DNA of the CDR3 is TGTGCCAGTAGTCAATGGACCACTAATGAAAAACTGTTTTTT.